The 27 T cell receptor beta chains given below trace back to one sample, sequenced in a study of B cell selection in AIRE deficiency. TCRdb's table, derived via immunoSEQ multiplex PCR, lists solely in-frame clones and lacks some. The sample contains roughly 18,000 clones, 85% to 95% of which appear only once. Regulatory T cells were sorted as CD4+CD25hiCD127low/negative. The sample taken for sequencing was CD4+CD25+ Tregs sorted from PBMCs. Receptor source: a human donor in good health.

This clone has a handful of counts. The rearrangement links TRBV7-9 to TRBJ2-1; D call uncertain. The V gene lost 0 bases and the J gene lost 6 bases, with 15 bases spanning the gap. The CDR3 spans 16 residues. CDR1 is SEHNR and CDR2 is FQNEAQ in the germline V gene (reference sequence). The CDR3 bases are TGTGCCAGCAGCTTAGCGGGGTTGATCTGGGGCAATGAGCAGTTCTTC. It encodes CASSLAGLIWGNEQFF.

V and J are TRBV6-1 and TRBJ1-2; 11 nucleotides align to TRBD1. CDR1 and CDR2 (germline): MNHNS, SASEGT. The CDR3 runs to 15 residues. J lost 3 bases, V lost 4 bases, and 4 bases had no gene match. The DNA for the CDR3 is TGTGCCAGCAGTGCCCGGACAGGGGGCGACTATGGCTACACCTTC. This sequence encodes CASSARTGGDYGYTF.

The rearrangement joins TRBV7-2 to TRBJ1-6; D gene unclear. This CDR3 contains 13 residues. Per germline, CDR1 SGHTA and CDR2 FQGNSA. Trimming cost V 1 base and J 9 bases, with 7 bases left between them. The CDR3 loop is CASSLVQSSPLHF. In DNA, the CDR3 is TGTGCCAGCAGCTTAGTGCAGTCTTCACCCCTCCACTTT.

The chain combines TRBV29-1 with TRBJ2-2; the D gene is possibly TRBD1 (5 bases). V was shortened by 4 bases and J by 6 bases, with 9 bases between the two germline ends. Germline V gene lookup returns CDR1 SQVTM and CDR2 ANQGSEA. The CDR3 is 12 residues long. Here the CDR3 DNA reads TGCAGCGTTGGGCAGGGCTCCGGGGAGCTGTTTTTT. Its protein is CSVGQGSGELFF.

The rearrangement links TRBV18 to TRBJ2-3; D call uncertain. Germline-derived CDR1 and CDR2 are KGHSH and LQKENI. V shed 3 bases and J shed 6 bases, with 4 bases lying between them. The CDR3 is made up of 11 amino acids. CDR3 amino acids: CASSPGDTQYF. The CDR3 DNA sequence: TGTGCCAGCTCACCGGGGGATACGCAGTATTTT.

The genes are TRBV9 and TRBJ1-1; possible D gene TRBD1, 6 bases. Germline V CDR1 and CDR2: SGDLS, YYNGEE. The length of the CDR3 is 14 residues. The ends were cut back, 0 bases at V and 5 bases at J, with 11 bases in the middle. CDR3 DNA: TGTGCCAGCAGCGTAGGCCAGGGGAGGACTGAAGCTTTCTTT. Translated: CASSVGQGRTEAFF.

The CDR3 protein is CASSYREKQFF. The CDR3 DNA reads as TGTGCCAGCAGCTACAGGGAAAAGCAGTTCTTC. V usage is TRBV7-2 and J usage is TRBJ2-1, with D possibly TRBD1 on 6 matching bases. Trimming pared 4 bases from V and 11 bases from J, leaving 9 bases between. The V gene's germline CDR1 is SGHTA and CDR2 FQGNSA. The CDR3 spans 11 residues.

This clone occurred once. The chain has TRBV18 and TRBJ1-1; D remains ambiguous. The germline V gene has CDR1 KGHSH and CDR2 LQKENI. The CDR3 has 15 amino acids. V shed 3 bases and J shed 6 bases, with 17 bases lying between them. CDR3 region: CASSPFGQWGSEAFF. Written as DNA, the CDR3 is TGTGCCAGCTCACCGTTTGGGCAGTGGGGATCTGAAGCTTTCTTT.

The CDR3, as DNA: TGTGCCAGTAGCGACCGACAGGCAGAAGCTTTCTTT. Protein: CASSDRQAEAFF. The chain employs TRBV19 and TRBJ1-1, with D perhaps TRBD1 (6 bases). Trimming shortened V by 6 bases and J by 8 bases, and 13 bases separated the two germline ends. This CDR3 has 12 residues. CDR1 and CDR2 (germline): LNHDA, SQIVND (reference sequence).

This clone was observed a single time. This chain joins TRBV28 and TRBJ1-2; TRBD1 matches 8 bases. The length of the CDR3 is 16 residues. J lost 3 bases, V lost 6 bases, and 12 bases had no gene match. CDR1 is MDHEN, CDR2 SYDVKM, per germline. This chain's CDR3 is CASSYGQGQGHYGYTF. CDR3 DNA sequence: TGTGCCAGCAGCTACGGGCAAGGACAGGGCCACTATGGCTACACCTTC.

This chain links TRBV29-1 with TRBJ1-2; 8 bases agree with TRBD1. With 6 bases clipped from V and 2 bases from J, the junction kept 5 bases outside the gene matches. This CDR3 is 13 amino acids long. The germline gives CDR1 SQVTM, CDR2 ANQGSEA. CDR3 DNA: TGCAGCGTGGACAGGGTTGGGAACTATGGCTACACCTTC. Translated: CSVDRVGNYGYTF. The whole variable domain, remainder taken from reference TRBV29-1 and TRBJ1-2, is SAVISQKPSRDICQRGTSLTIQCQVDSQVTMMFWYRQQPGQSLTLIATANQGSEATYESGFVIDKFPISRPNLTFSTLTVSNMSPEDSSIYLCSVDRVGNYGYTFGSGTRLTVV.

The rearrangement joins TRBV7-9 to TRBJ2-1; D is undetermined. The CDR3 contains 13 residues. CDR1 and CDR2 (germline): SEHNR, FQNEAQ (reference sequence). The V and J ends lost 0 bases and 8 bases respectively, with 8 bases between them. In DNA form, the CDR3 reads TGTGCCAGCAGCTTAGCCTTAACACATGAGCAGTTCTTC. This gives the protein CASSLALTHEQFF. The full variable domain, rest sourced from reference TRBV7-9 and TRBJ2-1, is DTGVSQNPRHKITKRGQNVTFRCDPISEHNRLYWYRQTLGQGPEFLTYFQNEAQLEKSRLLSDRFSAERPKGSFSTLEIQRTEQGDSAMYLCASSLALTHEQFFGPGTRLTVL.

The chain joins TRBV5-6 to TRBJ2-5; TRBD1 matches 8 bases. CDR1 and CDR2 (germline): SGHDT, YYEEEE. The CDR3 totals 14 residues. Trimming removed 2 bases from V and 5 bases from J; junction bases left unmatched: 5. In DNA, the CDR3 is TGTGCCAGCAGCTTACCAGGGGGCTGGGAGACCCAGTACTTC. Protein sequence: CASSLPGGWETQYF.

The J gene is TRBJ2-3, the V gene TRBV19; TRBD1 agrees at 8 bases. The trim removed 4 bases at V and 1 base at J, leaving 7 bases unmatched. Germline V gene lookup returns CDR1 LNHDA and CDR2 SQIVND (reference sequence). This CDR3 spans 16 amino acids. The CDR3 reads CASSTPGQDGTDTQYF. CDR3 DNA: TGTGCCAGTAGTACACCGGGACAGGATGGCACAGATACGCAGTATTTT.

The chain recombines TRBV7-9 with TRBJ2-3, with D possibly called TRBD1 or TRBD2 (5 bases each). CDR1 and CDR2 (germline): SEHNR, FQNEAQ (reference sequence). The CDR3 contains 15 residues. V gave up 5 bases and J gave up 3 bases, with 15 bases separating them. DNA of the CDR3: TGTGCCAGCAGCCCGAGTTGGGGGATAACAGATACGCAGTATTTT. Translating it yields CASSPSWGITDTQYF.

The chain combines TRBV6-1 with TRBJ1-6, with TRBD1 matching over 8 bases. The ends lost 6 bases at V and 8 bases at J; junction bases unmatched: 6. This CDR3 comprises 14 residues. Germline V CDR1 and CDR2: MNHNS, SASEGT. CDR3 amino acids: CASSRTGKDSPLHF. CDR3 DNA: TGTGCCAGCAGCCGGACAGGGAAGGATTCACCCCTCCACTTT.

The chain recombines TRBV7-2 with TRBJ2-5; no firm D call. CDR1 is SGHTA, CDR2 FQGNSA, per germline. The CDR3 totals 11 residues. V lost 5 bases and J lost 2, with 3 bases in between. In DNA, the CDR3 is TGTGCCAGCAGCCCTCAAGAGACCCAGTACTTC. Encoded protein: CASSPQETQYF.

The J gene is TRBJ1-1, the V gene TRBV9, with D possibly TRBD1 on 6 matching bases. V lost 4 bases, J lost 6 bases, and 16 bases lay in between. This CDR3 comprises 14 residues. Per the germline V gene, CDR1 is SGDLS and CDR2 is YYNGEE. CDR3 loop: CASSPDRIVAEAFF. The CDR3 region has the DNA TGTGCCAGCAGCCCCGACAGGATCGTCGCTGAAGCTTTCTTT.

The gene calls are TRBV19 and TRBJ2-2; 13 nucleotides align to TRBD2. Germline CDR1 is LNHDA and CDR2 is SQIVND (reference sequence). The CDR3 extends over 15 amino acids. CDR3 residues: CASRVTSGRRRELFF. As DNA, the CDR3 is TGTGCATCCAGGGTGACTAGCGGGAGGAGGAGGGAGCTGTTTTTT. The whole variable domain, filled in from reference TRBV19 and TRBJ2-2, reads DGGITQSPKYLFRKEGQNVTLSCEQNLNHDAMYWYRQDPGQGLRLIYYSQIVNDFQKGDIAEGYSVSREKKESFPLTVTSAQKNPTAFYLCASRVTSGRRRELFFGEGSRLTVL.

The rearrangement joins TRBV6-5 to TRBJ1-6, with 7 bases aligning to TRBD1. This CDR3 spans 13 amino acids. Germline V gene sequence: CDR1 MNHEY, CDR2 SVGAGI. V lost 2 bases and J lost 8; bases outside the gene matches: 0. In DNA, the CDR3 is TGTGCCAGCAGTTACGACAGGGATTCACCCCTCCACTTT. As protein: CASSYDRDSPLHF.

The count of this clone is one. The J gene is TRBJ1-5, the V gene TRBV6-1; 8 bases match TRBD1. CDR1 is MNHNS and CDR2 is SASEGT in the germline V gene. The CDR3 has 14 amino acids. Unmatched junction bases numbered 8, after V lost 8 bases and J lost 5 bases. The CDR3 here is CASGTGTRDQPQHF. The CDR3 coding sequence is TGTGCCAGCGGGACAGGTACTCGGGATCAGCCCCAGCATTTT.

This rearrangement joins TRBV7-3 to TRBJ2-1, with D perhaps being TRBD1 or TRBD2 (6 bases each). V shed 2 bases and J shed 4 bases, with 9 bases lying between them. This CDR3 is 14 amino acids long. Per germline, CDR1 SGHTA and CDR2 FQGTGA. DNA of the CDR3: TGTGCCAGCAGCTTAGGGGGGCCTTACAATGAGCAGTTCTTC. Protein product: CASSLGGPYNEQFF.

This clone was observed a few times. V and J are TRBV7-2 and TRBJ1-4; D is perhaps TRBD1 (6 bases). The V gene's germline CDR1 is SGHTA and CDR2 FQGNSA. V lost 1 base to trimming and J lost 4 bases, with 10 bases between them. The CDR3 length is 15 residues. Here the CDR3 reads CASSLVGGHNEKLFF. The CDR3 nucleotides read TGTGCCAGCAGCTTAGTCGGGGGCCATAATGAAAAACTGTTTTTT.

The genes are TRBV10-2 and TRBJ1-5, with TRBD1 matching over 10 bases. V lost 5 bases and J lost 2; bases outside the gene matches: 6. The CDR3 is 16 residues long. CDR1 is WSHSY, CDR2 SAAADI, per germline. The CDR3 bases are TGCGCCAGCAGTCTAACCGGGACAGGGGGCAATCAGCCCCAGCATTTT. This codes for CASSLTGTGGNQPQHF.

A few counts support this clone. The rearrangement uses TRBV7-2 and TRBJ1-5, with D possibly TRBD1 on 5 matching bases. Trimming shortened V by 5 bases and J by 10 bases, and 15 bases separated the two germline ends. This CDR3 has 13 amino acids. Germline V gene sequence: CDR1 SGHTA, CDR2 FQGNSA. The CDR3 loop is CASSPTHGAPQHF. The CDR3 coding sequence is TGTGCCAGCAGCCCTACCCACGGGGCCCCCCAGCATTTT.

Only one count was recorded for this clone. V and J are TRBV27 and TRBJ2-7; 8 bases are a match to TRBD1. V shed 4 bases and J 2 bases; nucleotides not matched to a gene: 4. The CDR3 has 14 residues. Germline CDR1 is MNHEY and CDR2 is SMNVEV (reference sequence). CDR3 nucleotides: TGTGCCAGCAGTTCAAGGGACAGGACCTACGAGCAGTACTTC. This encodes CASSSRDRTYEQYF.

The chain combines TRBV11-3 with TRBJ2-7; D is possibly TRBD2 (6 bases). CDR3 length: 14 residues. Trimming removed 3 bases at V and 2 bases at J, with 11 bases between. Germline V CDR1 and CDR2: SGHNT, YENEEA. The CDR3, as DNA: TGTGCCAGCAGCTTGACACTAGCTGCCTACGAGCAGTACTTC. Translated, it gives CASSLTLAAYEQYF.